The 21 T cell receptor beta chains listed next were all sequenced from one sample in a study of T-cell reconstitution after alpha-beta-depleted transplantation in children. A library of TCRbeta sequences, prepared with unique molecular identifiers, was generated. TCRdb analysed the PCR reads with MiXCR anew, one entry per CDR3 protein. The data hold about 140,000 distinct CDR3 sequences, with around 8.8% observed a single time. The sequences come from PBMCs, mostly from graft donor cells, collected 180 days after TCRalphabeta/CD19-depleted stem cell transplant. These receptors all stem from a female patient younger than 10 who had a stem cell transplant for congenital amegakaryocytic thrombocytopenia, so the T cells may come from the graft donor.

This clonotype was seen at least ten times. The chain couples TRBV12-3 or TRBV12-4 to TRBJ1-1, with a tentative D call TRBD1 (6 bases). The germline V and J ends were trimmed by 7 bases and 1 base, with 13 bases remaining between them. The CDR3 is 14 amino acids. The DNA for the CDR3 is TGTGCCAGCAACAACGGACAGCCGAACACTGAAGCTTTCTTT. Its translation is CASNNGQPNTEAFF.

This clonotype was seen a handful of times. The chain recombines TRBV20-1 with TRBJ2-7; 8 positions agree with TRBD2. Trimming took 7 bases from V and 6 from J; bases not matched to a gene: 5. This CDR3 spans 11 amino acids. Germline V CDR1 and CDR2: DFQATT, SNEGSKA (reference sequence). The CDR3 loop is CSGRGGLEQYF. The CDR3 DNA reads TGCAGTGGCCGGGGGGGGCTCGAGCAGTACTTC.

V gene TRBV5-1 combines with J gene TRBJ2-1, with D tentatively TRBD1 or TRBD2 (6 bases each). There are 17 residues in the CDR3. Trimming left V 3 bases short and J 4 bases short, with 20 bases between. Per germline, CDR1 SGHRS and CDR2 YFSETQ. CDR3 sequence: CASSYRADRGGYNEQFF. As DNA, the CDR3 is TGCGCCAGCAGCTACCGAGCTGATAGAGGGGGGTACAATGAGCAGTTCTTC.

This clonotype was seen many times. The chain is built from TRBV29-1 and TRBJ2-1; D gene unclear. Trimming pared 7 bases from V and 9 bases from J, leaving 10 bases between. The germline CDR1 and CDR2 sequences are SQVTM and ANQGSEA. This CDR3 contains 10 residues. In nucleotides, the CDR3 is TGCAGCGCCCTAGAAATTGAGCAGTTCTTC. This translates into CSALEIEQFF.

The gene calls are TRBV6-1 and TRBJ2-1; D gene uncertain. Germline V CDR1 and CDR2: MNHNS, SASEGT. V was cut by 2 bases and J by 15 bases, with 29 bases left in between. The CDR3 is 17 residues long. CDR3 DNA sequence: TGTGCCAGCAGTGAACCTTCAATTCTCGCATGGGTCGCGTCGGGGTTCTTC. Translating it yields CASSEPSILAWVASGFF.

The gene calls are TRBV5-4 and TRBJ2-5; D assignment may be TRBD1 or TRBD2 (5 bases each). Trimming removed 1 base from V and 2 bases from J, with 15 bases in between. There are 16 residues in the CDR3. The germline CDR1 and CDR2 sequences are SGHNT and YYREEE (reference sequence). CDR3 sequence (DNA): TGTGCCAGCAGCTTGCACCCAGGGAGAGCTCAAGAGACCCAGTACTTC. It is translated as CASSLHPGRAQETQYF.

This clonotype was found a few times. The CDR3 sequence is CASSAVFAYEQYF. The DNA of the CDR3 is TGCGCCAGCAGCGCCGTTTTCGCCTACGAGCAGTACTTC. The rearrangement uses TRBV10-1 and TRBJ2-7; D call uncertain. The germline V and J ends were trimmed by 6 bases and 2 bases, with 11 bases remaining between them. The CDR3 sequence is 13 residues long. Germline CDR1 reads WNHNN; CDR2 reads SYGVQD (reference sequence).

At least ten counts were recorded for this clonotype. This chain connects TRBV7-2 to TRBJ1-1, with 8 bases that match TRBD1. The CDR3 consists of 12 residues. The trim removed 8 bases at V and 1 base at J, leaving 0 bases unmatched. In germline, CDR1 is SGHTA, CDR2 FQGNSA. Here the CDR3 reads CASGQGNTEAFF. The CDR3, as DNA: TGTGCCAGCGGACAGGGGAACACTGAAGCTTTCTTT.

This clonotype appeared a few times. The rearrangement links TRBV12-3 or TRBV12-4 to TRBJ1-5, with 10 bases fitting TRBD1. CDR3 length: 16 amino acids. J lost 2 bases, V lost 3 bases, and 4 bases had no gene match. CDR3 coding DNA: TGTGCCAGCAGTTTGTGGACAGGGGGACGCAATCAGCCCCAGCATTTT. This gives the protein CASSLWTGGRNQPQHF.

The V call is TRBV20-1, the J call TRBJ2-1, with D perhaps matching TRBD2 (6 bases). Germline CDR1 reads DFQATT; CDR2 reads SNEGSKA (reference sequence). The CDR3 has 16 residues. Trimming removed 0 bases from V and 0 bases from J, with 12 bases in between. Written as DNA, the CDR3 is TGCAGTGCTAGAGAGAAGCGGGCCAGCTCCTACAATGAGCAGTTCTTC. It translates to CSAREKRASSYNEQFF.

In its sample, this clonotype was seen many times. The chain has TRBV4-1 and TRBJ1-1, with 8 bases fitting TRBD1. This CDR3 contains 16 residues. In germline, CDR1 is MGHRA, CDR2 YSYEKL. Trimming cost V 4 bases and J 4 bases; bases outside gene matches: 11. The CDR3 coding sequence is TGCGCCAGCAGCCCCGGACAGGGCCCTCCCGGCACTGAAGCTTTCTTT. Translating gives CASSPGQGPPGTEAFF.

The chain uses TRBV2 and TRBJ1-2, with D tentatively TRBD1 (6 bases). The length of the CDR3 is 12 residues. V lost 8 bases and J 6 bases, leaving 13 bases between the germline ends. Per germline, CDR1 SNHLY and CDR2 FYNNEI. In DNA, the CDR3 is TGTGCCAGCCCACAGGGTGGGAATGGCTACACCTTC. Amino acids: CASPQGGNGYTF.

The sample holds many counts of this clonotype. This chain joins TRBV7-8 and TRBJ2-2; no clear D gene. The germline CDR1 and CDR2 sequences are SGHVS and FQNEAQ. The CDR3 is made up of 15 amino acids. Trimming removed 1 base at V and 0 bases at J, with 6 bases between. The CDR3 sequence is CASSLVSANTGELFF. CDR3 in DNA: TGTGCCAGCAGCTTAGTTTCCGCGAACACCGGGGAGCTGTTTTTT.

This clonotype occurred a few times. This chain connects TRBV7-8 to TRBJ2-1; D remains unclear. The CDR3 contains 11 residues. Between the trimmed V and J ends, which lost 2 bases and 10 bases, there was a span of 6 bases. The germline V gene encodes CDR1 SGHVS and CDR2 FQNEAQ. The CDR3 protein is CASSLRLEQFF. DNA of the CDR3: TGTGCCAGCAGCTTACGGCTAGAGCAGTTCTTC.

This clonotype was recorded a few times. CDR3 in amino acids: CASSLADGLYEQYF. Written as DNA, the CDR3 is TGCGCCAGCAGCTTGGCTGACGGTCTCTACGAGCAGTACTTC. The rearrangement links TRBV5-1 to TRBJ2-7, with D unclear. This CDR3 comprises 14 residues. The V gene lost 0 bases and the J gene lost 3 bases, with 10 bases spanning the gap. CDR1 and CDR2 (germline): SGHRS, YFSETQ.

The rearrangement links TRBV6-5 to TRBJ1-2; 9 positions match TRBD1. Trimming at V came to 1 base and at J to 8 bases, leaving 8 bases not matched to a gene. The CDR3 loop spans 15 amino acids. Germline CDR1 is MNHEY and CDR2 is SVGAGI. The CDR3 reads CASSYWEGQGTGYTF. CDR3 nucleotide sequence: TGTGCCAGCAGTTACTGGGAGGGACAGGGCACGGGCTACACCTTC.

The sample holds many counts of this clonotype. This chain uses TRBV25-1 with TRBJ2-5; D is unclear. CDR1 is MGHDK, CDR2 SYGVNS, per germline. This CDR3 region has 14 residues. V dropped 1 base and J dropped 5 bases, with 11 bases sitting between them. CDR3 residues: CASSEWNSRETQYF. In DNA form, the CDR3 reads TGTGCCAGCAGTGAATGGAACAGCCGGGAGACCCAGTACTTC.

There are many counts of this clonotype. The J gene is TRBJ1-1, the V gene TRBV19; D gene ambiguous. Per germline, CDR1 LNHDA and CDR2 SQIVND (reference sequence). CDR3 length equals 13 residues. V lost 5 bases, J lost 1 base, and 8 bases lay in between. CDR3 nucleotide sequence: TGTGCCAGTAGTTACACCCAGAACACTGAAGCTTTCTTT. Residues: CASSYTQNTEAFF.

This clonotype occurred many times. The chain is built from TRBV29-1 and TRBJ2-3, with 8 bases that match TRBD2. The germline V gene has CDR1 SQVTM and CDR2 ANQGSEA. The CDR3 is 14 amino acids. V gave up 6 bases and J gave up 4 bases; unmatched junction bases: 9. The CDR3 reads CSVRGRGGADTQYF. The CDR3 nucleotides are TGCAGCGTCCGCGGCCGGGGGGGGGCAGATACGCAGTATTTT.

The chain links TRBV3-1 to TRBJ1-5; D uncertain. This CDR3 spans 14 amino acids. Trimming removed 1 base at V and 6 bases at J, with 10 bases between. Germline loops: CDR1 LGHDT, CDR2 YNNKEL (reference sequence). Here the CDR3 DNA reads TGTGCCAGCAGCCAAGGTACGGTGAGTCAGCCCCAGCATTTT. Protein: CASSQGTVSQPQHF.

CDR3 loop: CASSLKQQGLNTEAFF. CDR3 nucleotides: TGTGCCAGCAGCCTAAAGCAACAGGGTTTGAACACTGAAGCTTTCTTT. The V gene is TRBV7-8, the J gene TRBJ1-1, with D maybe TRBD1 (6 bases). Germline CDR1 SGHVS, CDR2 FQNEAQ. This CDR3 contains 16 residues. Trimming removed 5 bases from V and 0 bases from J, with 16 bases in between.